Listed below are T cell receptor beta chains from one sample, sequenced in a study of blood T cells in healthy people across ages. One entry per CDR3 protein results from TCRdb running MiXCR on the 5' RACE reads. The sample comprises about 720,000 distinct CDR3 sequences, about 20% of which are singletons, and less than 25% rests with the top ten. Material for sequencing was blood. Receptor source: a man between 65 and 80 years old in good health. CDR3s include the opening cysteine and the closing phenylalanine or tryptophan. Expanded clones get a size class; other rows say once, few or many, or leave the size out.

V gene	clone size	J gene	CDR3 protein
TRBV24-1	.	TRBJ2-5	CATSAEETQYF
TRBV10-2	.	TRBJ2-3	CASRTLLGQGTDTQYF
TRBV10-3	.	TRBJ2-5	CAISVGGADETQYF
TRBV10-2	.	TRBJ1-1	CASSDTGTQNTEAFF
TRBV20-1	.	TRBJ1-4	CSARVRRSGEKLFF
TRBV6-5	few	TRBJ1-1	CASSRASGVGTEAFF
TRBV19	few	TRBJ2-2	CASNSWGTGGDTGELFF
TRBV20-1	.	TRBJ1-1	CSARYRGRGTEAFF
TRBV27	.	TRBJ2-7	CASRTGQVYYEQYF
TRBV7-7	.	.	CASSLAGLGNEQFF
TRBV4-2	.	TRBJ2-7	CASSPNRGSTEQYF
TRBV7-9	.	TRBJ1-1	CASSLGQSEAFF
TRBV12-3/TRBV12-4	.	TRBJ2-7	CASREQGTSDEQYF
TRBV5-1	few	TRBJ1-2	CASSSDGQMGGYTF
TRBV7-9	.	TRBJ1-3	CASSYNDRDGNTIYF
TRBV7-2	.	TRBJ2-3	CASSLSRGATQFF
TRBV10-3	.	TRBJ2-1	CAISERPYNEQFF
TRBV7-3	.	TRBJ2-2	CASSLGPAGTGELFF
TRBV7-2	many	TRBJ1-5	CASSLSNQPQHF
TRBV19	few	TRBJ2-1	CASSDRTSPYNEQFF
TRBV5-1	.	TRBJ2-7	CASSLLDSPSYEQYF
TRBV12-3/TRBV12-4	.	TRBJ2-4	CANQGGNIQYF
TRBV11-2	.	TRBJ1-2	CASSLVGLRGYTF
TRBV20-1	.	TRBJ2-2	CSAGLAGAGDTGELFF
TRBV25-1	.	TRBJ1-6	CASSEGTYNSPLHF
TRBV5-1	.	TRBJ2-3	CASSGASARFTDTQYF
TRBV5-1	few	TRBJ2-1	CASSPQGAGTYNEQFF
TRBV6-2/TRBV6-3	.	TRBJ1-5	CASRDRIEQPQHF
TRBV7-2	few	TRBJ2-4	CASSLWPSHIQYF
TRBV6-1	.	TRBJ2-5	CASSPGPGGPRETQYF
TRBV11-2	.	TRBJ2-5	CASSLGQGGPYNEQSF
TRBV20-1	.	TRBJ1-5	CSARTPGQRNQPQHF
TRBV10-3	few	TRBJ2-5	CAIGAQETQYF
TRBV20-1	.	TRBJ2-2	CSASTISETGRGELFF
TRBV7-2	few	TRBJ2-2	CASSPILAGAGELFF
TRBV7-6	few	TRBJ2-7	CANSHLRGEQYF
TRBV24-1	few	TRBJ2-3	CATSPSGGPGDTQYF
TRBV6-5	.	TRBJ2-7	CASISIRSYEQYF
TRBV20-1	many	TRBJ1-2	CSAGDGTNYGYTF
TRBV5-1	few	TRBJ1-2	CASSPNLPDRGGGYTF
TRBV11-2	.	TRBJ1-4	CASSLVRLGQGGNEKLFF
TRBV5-1	few	TRBJ2-1	CASSLSADSLGEQFF